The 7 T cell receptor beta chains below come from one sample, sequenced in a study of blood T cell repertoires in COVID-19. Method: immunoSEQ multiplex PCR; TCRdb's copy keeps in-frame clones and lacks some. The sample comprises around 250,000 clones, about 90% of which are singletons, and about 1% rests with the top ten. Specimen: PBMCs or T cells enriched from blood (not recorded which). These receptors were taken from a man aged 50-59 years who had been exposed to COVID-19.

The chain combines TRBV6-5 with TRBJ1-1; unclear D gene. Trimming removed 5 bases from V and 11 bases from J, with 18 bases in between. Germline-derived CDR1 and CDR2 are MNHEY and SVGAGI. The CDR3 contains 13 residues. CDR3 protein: CASSPPGLPAAFF. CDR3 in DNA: TGTGCCAGCAGTCCCCCAGGCCTCCCCGCGGCTTTCTTT.

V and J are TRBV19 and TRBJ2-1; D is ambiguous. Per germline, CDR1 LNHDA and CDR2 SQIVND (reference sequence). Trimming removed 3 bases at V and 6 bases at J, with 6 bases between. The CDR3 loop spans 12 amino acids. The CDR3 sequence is CASSIGFNEQFF. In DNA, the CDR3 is TGTGCCAGTAGTATCGGTTTCAATGAGCAGTTCTTC.

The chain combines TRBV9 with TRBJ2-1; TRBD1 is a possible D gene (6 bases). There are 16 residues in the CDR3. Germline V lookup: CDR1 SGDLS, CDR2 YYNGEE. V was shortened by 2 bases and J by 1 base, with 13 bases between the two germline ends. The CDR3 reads CASSVSGVGSYNEQFF. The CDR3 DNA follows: TGTGCCAGCAGCGTTTCAGGGGTGGGTTCCTACAATGAGCAGTTCTTC.

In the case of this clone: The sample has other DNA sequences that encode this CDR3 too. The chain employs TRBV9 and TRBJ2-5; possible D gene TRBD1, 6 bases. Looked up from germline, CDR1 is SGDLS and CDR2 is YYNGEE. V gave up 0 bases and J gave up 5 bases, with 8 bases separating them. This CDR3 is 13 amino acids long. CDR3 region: CASSVDQGETQYF. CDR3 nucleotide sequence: TGTGCCAGCAGCGTAGATCAGGGGGAGACCCAGTACTTC.

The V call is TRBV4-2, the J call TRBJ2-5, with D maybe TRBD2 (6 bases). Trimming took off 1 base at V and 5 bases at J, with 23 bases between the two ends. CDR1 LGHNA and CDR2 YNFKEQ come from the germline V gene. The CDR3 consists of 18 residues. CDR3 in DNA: TGTGCCAGCAGCCAAGTTCCCCAGGGACCAACCCGGGGGGAGACCCAGTACTTC. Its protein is CASSQVPQGPTRGETQYF.

In DNA, the CDR3 is TGTGCCAGCAGCCAATCCGGACTAGCGGGGGACCCAGAGACCCAGTACTTC. Its protein is CASSQSGLAGDPETQYF. The chain links TRBV3-1 (or the pseudogene TRBV3-2) to TRBJ2-5, with 13 bases identical to TRBD2. The CDR3 extends over 17 amino acids. Germline CDR1 reads LGHDT; CDR2 reads YNNKEL (reference sequence). V was clipped by 2 bases and J by 4 bases; unmatched bases: 7.

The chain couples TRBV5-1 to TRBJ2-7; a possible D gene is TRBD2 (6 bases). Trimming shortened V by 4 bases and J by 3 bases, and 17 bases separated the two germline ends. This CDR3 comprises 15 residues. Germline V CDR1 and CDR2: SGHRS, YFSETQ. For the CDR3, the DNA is TGCGCCAGCAGCCTAGGGGCGGGACGGAACTACGAGCAGTACTTC. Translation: CASSLGAGRNYEQYF.